The rows below give T cell receptor beta chains drawn from one sample of a study of blood T cell repertoires in COVID-19. Sequencing used immunoSEQ multiplex PCR; TCRdb keeps in-frame clones, though not all of them. The data show approximately 75,000 clones, 83% seen once. What was sequenced was peripheral blood. Every receptor here comes from an elderly woman with acute or convalescent COVID-19. Both conserved end residues are part of each CDR3. Fields, in order: clone size, D gene, V gene, J gene, CDR3 DNA, CDR3 protein. A D gene is named only where the DNA matches it firmly. Size values are once, few and many counts, or a class for expanded clones, and some rows have none.

>.|.|TRBV19|TRBJ2-3
TGTGCCAGTACCTTGGCAGGTCCCACAGATACGCAGTATTTT
CASTLAGPTDTQYF
>.|TRBD1|TRBV3-1/TRBV3-2|TRBJ1-2
TGTGCCAGCAGCCGTACCCCAGGGGGCTATGGCTACACCTTC
CASSRTPGGYGYTF
>.|TRBD2|TRBV9|TRBJ2-1
TGTGCCAGCAGCGTAGGAAGCGGGGGGAATGAGCAGTTCTTC
CASSVGSGGNEQFF
>.|TRBD1|TRBV5-1|TRBJ1-5
TGCGCCAGCAGCGACTCAGGGGGGCCCCAGCATTTT
CASSDSGGPQHF
>.|TRBD2|TRBV10-1|TRBJ2-1
TGCGCCAGAGACCCCCTAAGCGGGAGGGCCTACAATGAGCAGTTCTTC
CARDPLSGRAYNEQFF
>.|TRBD1|TRBV18|TRBJ2-4
TGTGCCAGCTTAGATACAGGGGGCTCTCGGAACATTCAGTACTTC
CASLDTGGSRNIQYF
>.|.|TRBV3-1/TRBV3-2|TRBJ1-1
TGTGCCAGCAGCCCACCTCCGACAGTGAACACTGAAGCTTTCTTT
CASSPPPTVNTEAFF
>once|.|TRBV30|TRBJ1-1
TGTGCCTGTCTTCCTTTGGGGCAGCCGAACACTGAAGCTTTCTTT
CACLPLGQPNTEAFF
>many|.|TRBV10-1|TRBJ2-1
TGCGCCAGCAGTGCGACGGGAGTCTACAATGAGCAGTTCTTC
CASSATGVYNEQFF
>.|TRBD2|TRBV7-7|TRBJ2-2
TGTGCCAGCAGCCGAGCACGGCTAGCGGGATATGGGAACACCGGGGAGCTGTTTTTT
CASSRARLAGYGNTGELFF
>.|TRBD1|TRBV29-1|TRBJ1-1
TGCAGCGTTAGGACAGGGGGAACTGAAGCTTTCTTT
CSVRTGGTEAFF
>.|TRBD1|TRBV6-1|TRBJ1-1
TGTGCCAGCAGTGGGGGGGACAGGGGCCCCATGAACACTGAAGCTTTCTTT
CASSGGDRGPMNTEAFF
>.|.|TRBV19|TRBJ2-7
TGTGCCAGTAGTACCGCCGGGACAAAGAGCTCCTACGAGCAGTACTTC
CASSTAGTKSSYEQYF
>.|.|TRBV29-1|TRBJ1-2
TGCAGCGTTGAGGGCTGGGGCGGGGGTGGCTACACCTTC
CSVEGWGGGGYTF
>.|TRBD1|TRBV18|TRBJ2-4
TGTGCCAGCTCACCACCGACAGGGGGAGGCAAAAACATTCAGTACTTC
CASSPPTGGGKNIQYF
>.|.|TRBV5-1|TRBJ2-1
TGCGCCAGCAGCCCTGGAGGGCCCCCTTCCGGGGAGCAGTTCTTC
CASSPGGPPSGEQFF
>.|.|TRBV29-1|TRBJ1-2
TGCAGCGTTGGACAGCCTAGCTATGGCTACACCTTC
CSVGQPSYGYTF
>.|TRBD1|TRBV6-6|TRBJ1-5
TGTGCCAGCAGAATCGGGACAGGTAATCAGCCCCAGCATTTT
CASRIGTGNQPQHF
>.|TRBD2|TRBV6-5|TRBJ2-1
TGTGCCACCGCGGGACTAGCGGGAGGGGGTGAGCAGTTCTTC
CATAGLAGGGEQFF
>many|.|TRBV2|TRBJ2-1
TGTGCCAGCAGTGATCGGTTTGGGGGGAATGAGCAGTTCTTC
CASSDRFGGNEQFF
>.|TRBD1|TRBV5-6|TRBJ1-1
TGTGCCAGCAGCCCTGGACAGGGATATACTGAAGCTTTCTTT
CASSPGQGYTEAFF
>.|.|TRBV5-1|TRBJ1-5
TGCGCCAGCAGCCCTATACCCTCTAGCAATCAGCCCCAGCATTTT
CASSPIPSSNQPQHF
>once|.|TRBV30|TRBJ2-3
TGTGCCTGGAGTCGGGGGAACACAGATACGCAGTATTTT
CAWSRGNTDTQYF
>.|.|TRBV19|TRBJ1-5
TGTGCCAGTAGTATCGGCAATCAGCCCCAGCATTTT
CASSIGNQPQHF
>.|TRBD1|TRBV5-6|TRBJ1-1
TGTGCCAGCAGCTGGGGGACAGCGAGCACGGGAGCTTTCTTT
CASSWGTASTGAFF
>.|.|TRBV11-2|TRBJ1-2
TGTGCCAGCAGCTTGACAAACTATGGCTACACCTTC
CASSLTNYGYTF
>few|TRBD1|TRBV19|TRBJ1-6
TGTGCCAGTAGTATCAGGGGGAGAAATTCACCCCTCCACTTT
CASSIRGRNSPLHF
>once|TRBD1|TRBV5-4|TRBJ1-4
TGTGCCAGCAGCTTGAGGACAGGGGATGAAAAACTGTTTTTT
CASSLRTGDEKLFF
>.|TRBD1|TRBV29-1|TRBJ2-7
TGCAGCGGAAGGACAGGACAGTACGAGCAGTACTTC
CSGRTGQYEQYF
>.|.|TRBV12-5|TRBJ1-1
TGTGCTACTGGGGGGGGGCAGTTTCCGGTGGCGAGAGCTTTCTTT
CATGGGQFPVARAFF
>.|.|TRBV6-5|TRBJ1-1
TGTGCCAGCAGGGGGCCGACAACGAACACTGAAGCTTTCTTT
CASRGPTTNTEAFF
>.|.|TRBV5-1|TRBJ1-3
TGCGCCAGCACCCAGACAGGACCCTCCTCTGGAAACACCATATATTTT
CASTQTGPSSGNTIYF
>.|TRBD2|TRBV4-2|TRBJ2-5
TGTGCCAGCAGCAAAGAGGGTGCGGGGGGGTACCAAGAGACCCAGTACTTC
CASSKEGAGGYQETQYF
>.|.|TRBV5-1|TRBJ2-2
TGCGCCAGCAGCTTCTCAGGGGTGAACGGGGAGCTGTTTTTT
CASSFSGVNGELFF
>.|TRBD2|TRBV7-2|TRBJ2-3
TGTGCCAGCAGCCCATTAGCGGGAGGGGGCACAGATACGCAGTATTTT
CASSPLAGGGTDTQYF
>once|.|TRBV7-3|TRBJ2-3
TGTGCCAGCAGCTTCGGAGTTGGGACAGATACGCAGTATTTT
CASSFGVGTDTQYF
>.|TRBD2|TRBV4-2|TRBJ2-3
TGTGCCAGCAGCCATCCCTCGGGGCTAGCGGGGGGACTCAGCACAGATACGCAGTATTTT
CASSHPSGLAGGLSTDTQYF
>once|TRBD2|TRBV6-5|TRBJ2-4
TGTGCCAGCAGTAGCGGGGGGGCCGGAAACATTCAGTACTTC
CASSSGGAGNIQYF
>.|TRBD1|TRBV29-1|TRBJ2-7
TGCAGCGTCGGACAGGACCGCTACGAGCAGTACTTC
CSVGQDRYEQYF